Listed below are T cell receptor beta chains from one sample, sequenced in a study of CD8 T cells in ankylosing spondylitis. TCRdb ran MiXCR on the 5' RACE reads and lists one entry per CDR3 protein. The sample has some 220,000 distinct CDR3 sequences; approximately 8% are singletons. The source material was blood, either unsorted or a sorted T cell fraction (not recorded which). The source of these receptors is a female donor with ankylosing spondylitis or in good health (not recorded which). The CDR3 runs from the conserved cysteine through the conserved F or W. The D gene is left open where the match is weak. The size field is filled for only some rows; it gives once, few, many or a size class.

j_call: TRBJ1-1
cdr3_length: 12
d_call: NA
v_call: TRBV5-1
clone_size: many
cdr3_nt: TGCGCCAGCAGTCAGGAGAACACTGAAGCTTTCTTT
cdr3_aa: CASSQENTEAFF

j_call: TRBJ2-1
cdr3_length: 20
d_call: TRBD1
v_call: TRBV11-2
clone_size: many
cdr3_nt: TGTGCCAGCAGCCGGAGACAGGGGCCTTCCTCTACCCACCCCTACAATGAGCAGTTCTTC
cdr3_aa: CASSRRQGPSSTHPYNEQFF

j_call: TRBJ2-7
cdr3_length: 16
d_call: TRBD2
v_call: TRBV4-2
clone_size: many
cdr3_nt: TGTGCCAGCAGCCATGAGTGGAAGGGAGGGCCCCACGAGCAGTACTTC
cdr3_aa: CASSHEWKGGPHEQYF

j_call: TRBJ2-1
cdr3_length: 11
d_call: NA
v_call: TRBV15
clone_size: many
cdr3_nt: TGTGCCACCTCGCGGGGAAATGAGCAGTTCTTC
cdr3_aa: CATSRGNEQFF

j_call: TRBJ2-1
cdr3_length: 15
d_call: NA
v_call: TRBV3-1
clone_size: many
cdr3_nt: TGTGCCAGCAGCCATGACGGGGGGCCATGGAATGAGCAGTTCTTC
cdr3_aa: CASSHDGGPWNEQFF

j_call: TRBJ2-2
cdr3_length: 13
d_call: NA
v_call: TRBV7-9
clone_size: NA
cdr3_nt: TGTGCCAGCAGCTTAGTTCTCCCCGGGGAGCTGTTTTTT
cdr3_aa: CASSLVLPGELFF

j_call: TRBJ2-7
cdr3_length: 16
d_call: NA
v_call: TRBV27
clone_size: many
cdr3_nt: TGTGCCAGCAGTTTAACCGGACGGGTGTACTCCTACGAGCAGTACTTC
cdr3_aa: CASSLTGRVYSYEQYF

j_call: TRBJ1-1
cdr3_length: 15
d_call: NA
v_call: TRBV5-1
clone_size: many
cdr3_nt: TGCGCCAGCAGCTCTTCCGGGACGGTGAACACTGAAGCTTTCTTT
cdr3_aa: CASSSSGTVNTEAFF

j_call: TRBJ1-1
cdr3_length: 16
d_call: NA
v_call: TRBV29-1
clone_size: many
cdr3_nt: TGCAGCGTTCGCCCGGGGGGCGCGGTGTTGAACACTGAAGCTTTCTTT
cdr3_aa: CSVRPGGAVLNTEAFF

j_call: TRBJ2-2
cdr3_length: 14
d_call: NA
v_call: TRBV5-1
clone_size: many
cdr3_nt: TGCGCCAGCAGCTTGGGAGTCGGCACCGGGGAGCTGTTTTTT
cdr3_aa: CASSLGVGTGELFF

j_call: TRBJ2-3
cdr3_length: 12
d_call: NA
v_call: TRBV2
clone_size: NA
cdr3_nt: TGTGCCAGTAGCGAAAGCACAGATACGCAGTATTTT
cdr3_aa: CASSESTDTQYF

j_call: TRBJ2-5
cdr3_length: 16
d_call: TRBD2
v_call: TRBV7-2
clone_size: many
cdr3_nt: TGTGCCAGCAGCTTAATGCTAGCGGGACGTGGAGAGACCCAGTACTTC
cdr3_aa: CASSLMLAGRGETQYF

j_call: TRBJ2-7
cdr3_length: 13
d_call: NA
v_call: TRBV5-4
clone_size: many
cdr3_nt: TGTGCCAGCGGTCAGGGAATAGCCTACGAGCAGTACTTC
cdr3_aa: CASGQGIAYEQYF

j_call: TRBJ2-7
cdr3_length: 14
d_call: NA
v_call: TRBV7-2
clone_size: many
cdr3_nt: TGTGCCAGCAGCTTGACAGGGAGGACCTACGAGCAGTACTTC
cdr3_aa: CASSLTGRTYEQYF

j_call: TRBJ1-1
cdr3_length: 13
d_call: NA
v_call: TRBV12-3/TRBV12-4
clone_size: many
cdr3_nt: TGTGCCAGCAGTGAACAGGGCGGCCCTGAAGCTTTCTTT
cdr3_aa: CASSEQGGPEAFF

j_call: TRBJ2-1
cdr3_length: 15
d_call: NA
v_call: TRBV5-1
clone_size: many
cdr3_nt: TGCGCCAGCAGTTCCGGGAGCAGAGGTTGGAATGAGCAGTTCTTC
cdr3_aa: CASSSGSRGWNEQFF

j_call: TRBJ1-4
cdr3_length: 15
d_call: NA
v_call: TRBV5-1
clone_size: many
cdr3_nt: TGCGCCAGCAGCTTGGCCAGGCAGTCTAATGAAAAACTGTTTTTT
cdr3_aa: CASSLARQSNEKLFF

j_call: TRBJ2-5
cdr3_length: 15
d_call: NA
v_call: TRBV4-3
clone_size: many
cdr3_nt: TGCGCCAGCAGCGTGGGGGGCAGGGGAGGGGAGACCCAGTACTTC
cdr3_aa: CASSVGGRGGETQYF

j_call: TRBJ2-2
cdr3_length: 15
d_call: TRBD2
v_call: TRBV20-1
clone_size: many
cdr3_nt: TGCAGTGCTAGGGGACTAGCGGGACGGACCGGGGAGCTGTTTTTT
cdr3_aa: CSARGLAGRTGELFF

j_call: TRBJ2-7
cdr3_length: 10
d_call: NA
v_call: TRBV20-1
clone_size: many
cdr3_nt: TGCAGTGCTAGAGCACGCGAGCAGTACTTC
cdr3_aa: CSARAREQYF

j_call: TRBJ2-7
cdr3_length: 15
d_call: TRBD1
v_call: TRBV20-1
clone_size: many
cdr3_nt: TGCTCTGGAGGGGGGACAGGGAAAAAATTTGGCGAGCAGTACTTC
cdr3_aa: CSGGGTGKKFGEQYF

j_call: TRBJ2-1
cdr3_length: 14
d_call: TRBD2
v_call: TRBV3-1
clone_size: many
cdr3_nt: TGTGCCAGCAGCCCAAATCTAGCGGGAGGGCCCCTGTTCTTC
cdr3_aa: CASSPNLAGGPLFF

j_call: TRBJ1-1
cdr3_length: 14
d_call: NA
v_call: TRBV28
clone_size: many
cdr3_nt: TGTGCCAGCCTTTCGGGATCAATGAACACTGAAGCTTTCTTT
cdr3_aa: CASLSGSMNTEAFF

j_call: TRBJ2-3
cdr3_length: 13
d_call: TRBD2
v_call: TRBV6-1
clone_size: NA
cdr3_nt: TGTGCCAGCAGTGACTGGGCGGGAGGTACGCAGTATTTT
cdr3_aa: CASSDWAGGTQYF

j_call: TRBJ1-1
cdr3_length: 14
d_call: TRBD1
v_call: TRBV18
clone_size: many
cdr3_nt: TGTGCCAGCTCGTGGGACTCAAAACAGGGGAAAGCTTTCTTT
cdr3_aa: CASSWDSKQGKAFF

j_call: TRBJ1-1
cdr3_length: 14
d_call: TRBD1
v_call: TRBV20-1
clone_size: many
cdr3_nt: TGCAGTGCTGAGTCGGGGACAGGGGGCCTTGAAGCTTTCTTT
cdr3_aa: CSAESGTGGLEAFF

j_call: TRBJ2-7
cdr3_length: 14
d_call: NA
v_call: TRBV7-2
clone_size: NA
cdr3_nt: TGTGCCAGCAGCCCCCCAGGGACCGTCTACGAGCAGTACTTC
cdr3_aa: CASSPPGTVYEQYF

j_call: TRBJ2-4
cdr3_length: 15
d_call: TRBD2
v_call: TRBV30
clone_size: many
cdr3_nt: TGTGCCTGGAGCCCAACTAGCGGACCTAAAAACATTCAGTACTTC
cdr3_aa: CAWSPTSGPKNIQYF

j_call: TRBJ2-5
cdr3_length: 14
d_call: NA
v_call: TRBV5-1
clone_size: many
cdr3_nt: TGCGCCAGCAGCTTGGGGGGGGTCCAAGAGACCCAGTACTTC
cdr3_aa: CASSLGGVQETQYF

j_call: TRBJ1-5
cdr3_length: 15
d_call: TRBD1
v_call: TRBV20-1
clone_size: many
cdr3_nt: TGCAGTGCTAAGGGCGACGGGACAGGGGATCAGCCCCAGCATTTT
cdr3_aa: CSAKGDGTGDQPQHF

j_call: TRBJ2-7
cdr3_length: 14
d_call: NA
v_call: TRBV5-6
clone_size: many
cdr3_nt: TGTGCCAGCAGCCCCTCCCGGCGGAACCAACACCAGTACTTC
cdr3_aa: CASSPSRRNQHQYF

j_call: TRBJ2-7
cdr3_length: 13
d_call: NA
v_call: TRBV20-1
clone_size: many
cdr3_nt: TGCAGTGCTAGAGGAGAGGGACCCTACGAGCAGTACTTC
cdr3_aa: CSARGEGPYEQYF

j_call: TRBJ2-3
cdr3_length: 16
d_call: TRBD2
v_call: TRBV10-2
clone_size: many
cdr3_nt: TGCGCCAGCGGGACTAGCGGGAGGTACGGCACAGATACGCAGTATTTT
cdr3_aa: CASGTSGRYGTDTQYF

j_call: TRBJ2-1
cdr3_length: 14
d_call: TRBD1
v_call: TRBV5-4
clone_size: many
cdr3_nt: TGTGCCAGCAGCTTGATGACAGGGGACAATGAGCAGTTCTTC
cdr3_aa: CASSLMTGDNEQFF

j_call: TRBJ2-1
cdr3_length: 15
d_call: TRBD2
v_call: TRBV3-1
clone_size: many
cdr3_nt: TGTGCCAGCAGCCTAGGACTAGCGGGAAACAATGAGCAGTTCTTC
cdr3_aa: CASSLGLAGNNEQFF

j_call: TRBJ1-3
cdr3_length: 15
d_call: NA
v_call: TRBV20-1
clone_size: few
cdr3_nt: TGCAGTGCTAGGATCCTCCCAGGGGCTGGAAACACCATATATTTT
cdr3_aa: CSARILPGAGNTIYF

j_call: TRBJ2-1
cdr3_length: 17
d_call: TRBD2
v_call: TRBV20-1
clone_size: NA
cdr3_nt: TGCAGTGCTAGAGATCCCTTCTCTAGCGGGGGATACAATGAGCAGTTCTTC
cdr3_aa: CSARDPFSSGGYNEQFF

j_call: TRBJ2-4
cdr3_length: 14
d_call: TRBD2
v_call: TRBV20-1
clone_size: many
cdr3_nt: TGCAGTGCTAGAGGACCTCCGGGAGGAAACATTCAGTACTTC
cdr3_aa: CSARGPPGGNIQYF

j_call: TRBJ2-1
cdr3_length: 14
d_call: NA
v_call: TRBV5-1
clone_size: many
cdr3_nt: TGCGCCAGCAGCTCGATCGGGGAGGCTAATGAGCAGTTCTTC
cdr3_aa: CASSSIGEANEQFF

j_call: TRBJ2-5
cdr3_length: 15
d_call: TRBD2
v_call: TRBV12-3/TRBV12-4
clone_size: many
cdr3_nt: TGTGCCAGCAGCCGTCTGGCGGGAGGGCAAGAGACCCAGTACTTC
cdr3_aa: CASSRLAGGQETQYF

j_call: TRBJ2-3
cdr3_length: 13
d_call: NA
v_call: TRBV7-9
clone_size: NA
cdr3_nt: TGTGCCAGCAGCGTCCGGGACGGAGATACGCAGTATTTT
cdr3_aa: CASSVRDGDTQYF

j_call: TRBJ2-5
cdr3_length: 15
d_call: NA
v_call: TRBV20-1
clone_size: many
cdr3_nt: TGCAGTGCTGGGGATCCGGGGCCCCACCAAGAGACCCAGTACTTC
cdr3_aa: CSAGDPGPHQETQYF

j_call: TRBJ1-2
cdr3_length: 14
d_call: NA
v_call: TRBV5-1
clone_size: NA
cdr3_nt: TGCGCCAGCAGCCCAGAAGCGGGGTACTATGGCTACACCTTC
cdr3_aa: CASSPEAGYYGYTF

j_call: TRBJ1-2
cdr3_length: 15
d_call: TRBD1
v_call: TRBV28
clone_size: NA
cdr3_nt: TGTGCCAGCAGTTTCCTACGGGGGGACAGCCTAGTAATTACCTTC
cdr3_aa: CASSFLRGDSLVITF

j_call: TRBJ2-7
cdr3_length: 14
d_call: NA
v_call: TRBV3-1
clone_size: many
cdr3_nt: TGTGCCAGCTCCGATGCAGTTCGATCCTACGAGCAGTACTTC
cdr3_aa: CASSDAVRSYEQYF

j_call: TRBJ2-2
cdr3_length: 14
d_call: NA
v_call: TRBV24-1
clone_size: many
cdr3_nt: TGTGCCACCGAAGGACTCTTGAACACCGGGGAGCTGTTTTTT
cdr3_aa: CATEGLLNTGELFF

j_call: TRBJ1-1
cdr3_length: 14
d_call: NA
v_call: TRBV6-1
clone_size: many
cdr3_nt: TGTGCCAGCAGTAAGGGACGGTCGAACACTGAAGCTTTCTTT
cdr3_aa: CASSKGRSNTEAFF

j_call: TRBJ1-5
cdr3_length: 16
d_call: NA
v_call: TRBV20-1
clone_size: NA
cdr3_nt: TGCAGTGCTAGAGATCTCGTCGCTATTCGGAATCAGCTCCAGCATTTT
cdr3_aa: CSARDLVAIRNQLQHF

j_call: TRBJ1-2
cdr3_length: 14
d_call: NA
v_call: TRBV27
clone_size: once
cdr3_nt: TGTGCCAGCAGTTCCCTCGGAGGGTTCTATGGCTACACCTTC
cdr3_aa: CASSSLGGFYGYTF

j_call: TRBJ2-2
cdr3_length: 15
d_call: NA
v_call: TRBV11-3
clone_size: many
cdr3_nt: TGTGCCAGCAGCTTAGCGGGAGAATGGGACGGGGAGCTGTTTTTT
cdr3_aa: CASSLAGEWDGELFF

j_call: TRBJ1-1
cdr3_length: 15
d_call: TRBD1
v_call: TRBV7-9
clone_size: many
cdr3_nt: TGTGCCAGCAGCTTAGGAGACTCCAGGGGGCTTGGAGCTTTCTTT
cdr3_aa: CASSLGDSRGLGAFF

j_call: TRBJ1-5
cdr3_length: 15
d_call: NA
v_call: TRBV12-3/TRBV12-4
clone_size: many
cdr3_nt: TGTGCCAGCAGTTTACGGGGGATGGGCAATCAGCCCCAGCATTTT
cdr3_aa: CASSLRGMGNQPQHF

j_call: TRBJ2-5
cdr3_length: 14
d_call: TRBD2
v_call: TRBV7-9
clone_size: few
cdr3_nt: TGTGCCAGCACGACTAGCGGGATGTTAGAGACCCAGTACTTC
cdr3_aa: CASTTSGMLETQYF

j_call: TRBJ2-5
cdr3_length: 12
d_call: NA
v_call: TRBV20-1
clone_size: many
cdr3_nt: TGCAGTGCTAGTGAATCGAGAGAGACCCAGTACTTC
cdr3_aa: CSASESRETQYF